These 25 T cell receptor beta chains came from one sample sequenced in a study of read filtering for tumor transcriptome and immune sequencing. From 400 to 450 ng of RNA, a library with molecular barcoded alpha/delta and beta/gamma adaptors was made. TCRdb re-derived calls from the reads in MiXCR, one entry per CDR3 protein. Counted here are 50,000 or so distinct CDR3 sequences, around 12% occurring once; the ten biggest clones make up roughly 16%. Source material: a population of CD138-negative cells sorted from bone marrow. These receptors all stem from a donor over 35 with multiple myeloma.

At least ten counts were recorded for this clonotype. The V call is TRBV2, the J call TRBJ2-1, with D perhaps matching TRBD1 (6 bases). CDR1 and CDR2 from the germline V gene are SNHLY and FYNNEI. Trimming pared 4 bases from V and 4 bases from J, leaving 17 bases between. This CDR3 has 16 amino acids. The CDR3 DNA reads as TGTGCCAGCAGTGGGAACAGGGCCAATATATACAATGAGCAGTTCTTC. Residues: CASSGNRANIYNEQFF.

This clonotype was found many times. This rearrangement joins TRBV7-3 to TRBJ2-2, with D unresolved. This CDR3 is built from 15 residues. V lost 0 bases and J 2 bases, leaving 7 bases between the germline ends. The germline CDR1 and CDR2 sequences are SGHTA and FQGTGA. CDR3 nucleotide sequence: TGTGCCAGCAGCTTAACGGGCAGCAACACCGGGGAGCTGTTTTTT. Translated: CASSLTGSNTGELFF.

In its sample, this clonotype was seen many times. This rearrangement joins TRBV20-1 to TRBJ2-2; possible D gene TRBD1, 6 bases. The germline V gene has CDR1 DFQATT and CDR2 SNEGSKA (reference sequence). The CDR3 length is 15 residues. Between the trimmed V and J ends, which lost 3 bases and 4 bases, there was a span of 15 bases. The CDR3 nucleotides are TGCAGTGCTAGGGAACAGGGTGGGGTCACCGGGGAGCTGTTTTTT. This translates into CSAREQGGVTGELFF.

At least ten counts were recorded for this clonotype. The chain employs TRBV18 and TRBJ1-1, with TRBD1 identical over 8 bases. V shed 1 base, J shed 1 base, and the junction held 2 bases outside the gene matches. Germline V gene lookup returns CDR1 KGHSH and CDR2 LQKENI. The CDR3 runs to 15 residues. This chain's CDR3 is CASSPQTGANTEAFF. CDR3 sequence (DNA): TGTGCCAGCTCACCACAGACAGGGGCGAACACTGAAGCTTTCTTT.

Many counts were recorded for this clonotype. V is TRBV7-3 and J is TRBJ2-6; 7 bases are shared with TRBD1. Losses at the gene ends were 5 bases for V and 0 bases for J; bases not matched to a gene: 4. Germline CDR1 SGHTA, CDR2 FQGTGA. The CDR3 is made up of 16 amino acids. Written as DNA, the CDR3 is TGTGCCAGCAGCAAGACAGGGCCCTCTGGGGCCAACGTCCTGACTTTC. It codes for CASSKTGPSGANVLTF.

This clonotype was seen a few times. A read error may be the cause here, since a much bigger clone is one base away. The rearrangement links TRBV6-1 to TRBJ2-5; D perhaps matches TRBD2 (5 bases). Per germline, CDR1 MNHNS and CDR2 SASEGT. CDR3 size: 14 residues. V was pared by 8 bases and J by 4 bases, with 17 bases between. CDR3 coding DNA: TGTGCCAGCTGGGAGAGCCCAGGCCGAGAGACCCAGTACTTC. Protein sequence: CASWESPGRETQYF.

This clonotype was detected many times. V gene TRBV29-1 combines with J gene TRBJ2-1; D is undetermined. Germline CDR1 is SQVTM and CDR2 is ANQGSEA. The CDR3 runs 12 residues. Trimming stripped 6 bases from V and 9 bases from J, with 15 bases between. The CDR3 is CSVTPGWGEQFF. Here the CDR3 DNA reads TGCAGCGTAACCCCCGGATGGGGTGAGCAGTTCTTC.

This clonotype was recorded at least ten times. The rearrangement joins TRBV20-1 to TRBJ2-2, with D hard to call. The germline V gene encodes CDR1 DFQATT and CDR2 SNEGSKA (reference sequence). This CDR3 is 15 amino acids long. Between the trimmed V and J ends, which lost 3 bases and 0 bases, there was a span of 11 bases. The CDR3 region has the DNA TGCAGTGCTAGTCTATACAGATCGAACACCGGGGAGCTGTTTTTT. Its protein product is CSASLYRSNTGELFF.

The rearrangement joins TRBV5-4 to TRBJ2-2; D ambiguous. This CDR3 contains 14 residues. Germline V CDR1 and CDR2: SGHNT, YYREEE (reference sequence). Trimming removed 0 bases at V and 3 bases at J, with 6 bases between. The CDR3 sequence is CASSLALDTGELFF. CDR3 sequence (DNA): TGTGCCAGCAGCTTGGCCTTGGACACCGGGGAGCTGTTTTTT.

This clonotype was found many times. This chain links TRBV9 with TRBJ2-2; TRBD1 might be the D (6 bases). Trimming shortened V by 4 bases and J by 7 bases, and 14 bases separated the two germline ends. Germline values: CDR1 SGDLS, CDR2 YYNGEE. CDR3 length equals 14 residues. DNA for the CDR3: TGTGCCAGCAGCCCCACAGGGTATGGCGGGGAGCTGTTTTTT. It encodes CASSPTGYGGELFF.

This clonotype occurred many times. In nucleotides, the CDR3 is TGTGCCAGCAGCGAGACAGGGGTCGGCACCGGGGAGCTGTTTTTT. Translated, it gives CASSETGVGTGELFF. The chain employs TRBV9 and TRBJ2-2; TRBD1 aligns across 8 bases. The germline V gene encodes CDR1 SGDLS and CDR2 YYNGEE. The ends lost 3 bases at V and 4 bases at J; junction bases unmatched: 5. The CDR3 loop spans 15 amino acids.

In this sample, this clonotype turned up many times. V and J are TRBV6-5 and TRBJ2-1; D remains unclear. The CDR3 is made up of 11 amino acids. CDR1 and CDR2 from the germline V gene are MNHEY and SVGAGI. Trimming took 6 bases from V and 4 from J, leaving 4 bases between them. CDR3 amino acids: CASSLYNEQFF. The CDR3 nucleotides read TGTGCCAGCAGCCTGTACAATGAGCAGTTCTTC.

A note on this clonotype: One base away lies a much larger clone, so this may be a sequencing read error. The chain joins TRBV3-1 to TRBJ1-1; TRBD1 might be the D (6 bases). Germline lookup yields CDR1 LGHDT and CDR2 YNNKEL (reference sequence). Deletions cut 4 bases from V and 11 bases from J, with 26 bases between. The CDR3 consists of 16 residues. CDR3: CASSRRGEGGYNWAFF. The CDR3 bases are TGTGCCAGCAGCCGCAGAGGGGAGGGGGGCTATAATTGGGCTTTCTTT.

This clonotype was counted ten times or more. This chain joins TRBV5-4 and TRBJ1-1; 8 nucleotides align to TRBD1. The J segment lost 1 base and the V segment lost 4 bases, leaving 6 bases of the junction unmatched. Germline lookup yields CDR1 SGHNT and CDR2 YYREEE (reference sequence). The CDR3 length is 15 residues. The DNA for the CDR3 is TGTGCCAGCAGCAATCCCGGACAGGGGAACACTGAAGCTTTCTTT. It specifies CASSNPGQGNTEAFF.

This clonotype was detected many times. This sequence joins TRBV6-5 and TRBJ1-5; D possibly corresponds to TRBD1 (6 bases). The V gene's germline CDR1 is MNHEY and CDR2 SVGAGI. The CDR3 length is 15 residues. Trimming stripped 7 bases from V and 0 bases from J, with 13 bases between. CDR3 residues: CASTRTAYSNQPQHF. The CDR3 DNA sequence: TGTGCCAGCACCCGGACAGCTTATAGCAATCAGCCCCAGCATTTT.

This clonotype was recorded at least ten times. This rearrangement joins TRBV11-2 to TRBJ2-3, with D possibly matching TRBD2 (5 bases). Germline values: CDR1 SGHAT, CDR2 FQNNGV. Trimming left V 1 base short and J 5 bases short, with 13 bases between. The CDR3 extends over 15 amino acids. DNA of the CDR3: TGTGCCAGCAGCTTAGGAGCTAGCTCCGTAGATACGCAGTATTTT. It codes for CASSLGASSVDTQYF.

Ten or more counts support this clonotype. CDR3 sequence reads: CASSLLPSPDTQYF. The DNA of the CDR3 is TGTGCCAGCAGCTTACTTCCTAGCCCAGATACGCAGTATTTT. V gene TRBV7-3 combines with J gene TRBJ2-3, with D tentatively TRBD2 (5 bases). CDR1 is SGHTA, CDR2 FQGTGA, per germline. The germline V and J ends were trimmed by 2 bases and 4 bases, with 10 bases remaining between them. The CDR3 runs 14 residues.

Regarding this clonotype: A much larger clonotype is one base distant, so this may be a read error. The V call is TRBV5-1, the J call TRBJ2-5; D not certain. Trimming left V 4 bases short and J 5 bases short, with 15 bases between. The CDR3 contains 14 residues. Germline CDR1 SGHRS, CDR2 YFSETQ. CDR3 sequence reads: CASSRLTSAETQYF. CDR3 in DNA: TGCGCCAGCAGCCGACTCACGTCTGCGGAGACCCAGTACTTC.

Many counts were recorded for this clonotype. The chain has TRBV29-1 and TRBJ2-3; weak D call: TRBD1 (6 bases). V shed 5 bases and J shed 2 bases, with 8 bases lying between them. Germline V gene data show CDR1 as SQVTM and CDR2 as ANQGSEA. The CDR3 runs 12 residues. The CDR3 bases are TGCAGCGTTTACAGGGCCACAGATACGCAGTATTTT. Its protein is CSVYRATDTQYF.

This clonotype occurred many times. V usage is TRBV5-1 and J usage is TRBJ2-5; D gene ambiguous. The length of the CDR3 is 11 residues. Germline loops: CDR1 SGHRS, CDR2 YFSETQ. Trimming stripped 4 bases from V and 4 bases from J, with 5 bases between. CDR3 sequence reads: CASSARETQYF. Here the CDR3 DNA reads TGCGCCAGCAGCGCCCGAGAGACCCAGTACTTC.

Worth noting for this clonotype: Here the CDR3 omits its conserved ending phenylalanine or tryptophan, so a read error is the likely source. This sequence joins TRBV9 and TRBJ2-2, with 10 bases matching TRBD2. The CDR3 contains 15 residues. Germline values: CDR1 SGDLS, CDR2 YYNGEE. The CDR3 spells CASSTTSGNTGGLFY. DNA of the CDR3: TGTGCCAGCAGCACCACTAGCGGGAACACCGGGGGGCTGTTTTAT.

In this sample, this clonotype turned up many times. J is TRBJ2-7 and V is TRBV29-1; TRBD2 is a possible D gene (5 bases). Per germline, CDR1 SQVTM and CDR2 ANQGSEA. CDR3 length: 12 residues. Trimming stripped 3 bases from V and 6 bases from J, with 12 bases between. The CDR3 protein is CSVDGGGSEQYF. The CDR3 region has the DNA TGCAGCGTTGATGGAGGTGGGAGCGAGCAGTACTTC.

Concerning this clonotype: Just one base apart from a much larger clone, this may be a read error. The chain combines TRBV29-1 with TRBJ2-3; 9 positions agree with TRBD1. Germline values: CDR1 SQVTM, CDR2 ANQGSEA. Trimming took 7 bases from V and 8 from J; bases not matched to a gene: 16. This CDR3 region has 15 residues. CDR3 in DNA: TGCAGCGCCCCCCTTGGACAGGGGCTACAAGTTACGCAGTATTTT. Its protein product is CSAPLGQGLQVTQYF.

This clonotype was seen ten or more times. The chain joins TRBV20-1 to TRBJ2-2, with TRBD1 matching 7 bases. This CDR3 has 14 amino acids. Per the germline V gene, CDR1 is DFQATT and CDR2 is SNEGSKA (reference sequence). With 1 base clipped from V and 4 bases from J, the junction kept 3 bases outside the gene matches. CDR3 DNA: TGCAGTGCTAGAGGGACAGGCTTCACCGGGGAGCTGTTTTTT. As protein: CSARGTGFTGELFF.

This clonotype was recorded many times. The rearrangement links TRBV5-1 to TRBJ1-1, with a weak D call TRBD1 (6 bases). V lost 0 bases and J 10 bases, leaving 16 bases between the germline ends. The germline gives CDR1 SGHRS, CDR2 YFSETQ. The CDR3 covers 14 residues. CDR3 DNA sequence: TGCGCCAGCAGCTTGGAGGGGGACTTTGTTGGAGCTTTCTTT. Its protein is CASSLEGDFVGAFF.